These 29 T cell receptor beta chains came from one sample sequenced in a study of blood T cell repertoires in COVID-19. The protocol was immunoSEQ multiplex PCR, while the TCRdb copy is restricted to in-frame clones and leaves out a portion. The repertoire has approximately 180,000 clones, more than 75% of them found once; the top ten carry under 6.5%. Material for sequencing was peripheral blood. The origin of the receptors is a man aged 35 to 55 with active or convalescent COVID-19.

This clone appeared a single time. The rearrangement links TRBV7-2 to TRBJ1-4; TRBD1 aligns across 7 bases. The CDR3 spans 14 residues. The V segment lost 5 bases and the J segment 8 bases; nucleotides outside the gene matches: 8. Germline V CDR1 and CDR2: SGHTA, FQGNSA. CDR3 sequence: CASSPTGSEEKLFF. CDR3 nucleotides: TGTGCCAGCAGCCCGACAGGGAGTGAGGAAAAACTGTTTTTT.

The rearrangement joins TRBV4-3 to TRBJ2-1; weak D call: TRBD2 (7 bases). V lost 4 bases and J lost 9, with 25 bases in between. CDR3 size: 17 residues. Germline values: CDR1 LGHNA, CDR2 YSLEER. CDR3 residues: CASSRREPGEGVGEQFF. In DNA form, the CDR3 reads TGCGCCAGCAGCCGCCGGGAACCCGGGGAGGGGGTCGGTGAGCAGTTCTTC.

The chain is built from TRBV2 and TRBJ2-4, with 7 bases identical to TRBD1. The J segment lost 6 bases and the V segment lost 8 bases, leaving 7 bases of the junction unmatched. This CDR3 region has 13 residues. Per germline, CDR1 SNHLY and CDR2 FYNNEI. The CDR3 coding sequence is TGTGCCAGCGGTGGACAGGACTCAAACATTCAGTACTTC. This translates into CASGGQDSNIQYF. The full variable domain, rest sourced from reference TRBV2 and TRBJ2-4, is EPEVTQTPSHQVTQMGQEVILRCVPISNHLYFYWYRQILGQKVEFLVSFYNNEISEKSEIFDDQFSVERPDGSNFTLKIRSTKLEDSAMYFCASGGQDSNIQYFGAGTRLSVL.

The V gene is TRBV7-2, the J gene TRBJ2-1; TRBD1 might be the D (5 bases). Germline CDR1 reads SGHTA; CDR2 reads FQGNSA. This CDR3 has 14 residues. The germline V and J ends were trimmed by 7 bases and 0 bases, with 10 bases remaining between them. The CDR3 nucleotides read TGTGCCAGCACCGCAGACAGCTCCTACAATGAGCAGTTCTTC. Protein: CASTADSSYNEQFF.

The chain uses TRBV12-2 and TRBJ2-3; the table gives TRBD2 as D, unverified against the DNA. TRBV12-2 is noted as a pseudogene. The CDR3 sequence is 17 residues long. The CDR3 here is CASRLVQRDLPGDTQYF. Written as DNA, the CDR3 is TGTGCAAGTCGCTTAGTCCAGCGGGATTTACCGGGGGATACGCAGTATTTT.

J is TRBJ1-1 and V is TRBV28; 7 bases line up with TRBD1. The CDR3 has 16 amino acids. Germline V gene data show CDR1 as MDHEN and CDR2 as SYDVKM. After removal of 5 bases from V and 1 base from J, the junction contained 10 bases not matched to a gene. The CDR3 DNA reads as TGTGCCAGCAGTACCCCGGGACAGCCGAAGAACACTGAAGCTTTCTTT. This codes for CASSTPGQPKNTEAFF.

This rearrangement joins TRBV7-9 to TRBJ1-4; TRBD1 matches 9 bases. The CDR3 runs 17 residues. From germline, CDR1 is SEHNR and CDR2 FQNEAQ (reference sequence). V trimming: 0 bases; J trimming: 3 bases; junction bases outside the gene matches: 5. The CDR3 DNA follows: TGTGCCAGCAGCTTAGCCACAGGGGGCGCGGCTAATGAAAAACTGTTTTTT. It is translated as CASSLATGGAANEKLFF.

J is TRBJ1-4 and V is TRBV28; D uncertain. The CDR3 consists of 12 residues. Trimming took off 8 bases at V and 4 bases at J, with 8 bases between the two ends. Per the germline V gene, CDR1 is MDHEN and CDR2 is SYDVKM. The CDR3 is CASAGVNEKLFF. CDR3 in DNA: TGTGCCAGCGCCGGGGTTAATGAAAAACTGTTTTTT.

Points on this clone: A read error may produce the germline difference seen at one junction end. The CDR3 reads CASSLGDRAKNIQYF. The DNA for the CDR3 is TGTGCCAGCAGCTTAGGGGACAGGGCCAAGAACATTCAGTACTTC. The chain carries TRBV7-9 and TRBJ2-4, with TRBD1 matching 9 bases. Germline CDR1 is SEHNR and CDR2 is FQNEAQ (reference sequence). The CDR3 length is 15 residues.

The chain recombines TRBV28 with TRBJ2-7; 11 bases agree with TRBD1. V was pared by 3 bases and J by 6 bases, with 10 bases of the junction left unmatched. The CDR3 sequence is 16 residues long. Germline assignment: CDR1 MDHEN and CDR2 SYDVKM. CDR3 sequence: CASSFPGQGAISEQYF. In DNA form, the CDR3 reads TGTGCCAGCAGTTTCCCTGGACAGGGGGCAATCAGCGAGCAGTACTTC.

The chain is built from TRBV2 and TRBJ1-1; maybe TRBD1 (6 bases). The germline V gene encodes CDR1 SNHLY and CDR2 FYNNEI. With 10 bases removed from V and 7 bases from J, the gap between germline ends came to 19 bases. CDR3 length: 13 residues. The CDR3: CANKQGSAHEAFF. The CDR3 DNA follows: TGTGCCAACAAACAGGGATCCGCCCATGAAGCTTTCTTT.

A remark on this clone: At one end, the junction sequence differs from germline, possibly due to a read error. The CDR3 region has the DNA TGTGCCAGCAGCCCCTGGGGCAGAGAAGACACCCAGTACTTC. It is translated as CASSPWGREDTQYF. The V call is TRBV7-9, the J call TRBJ2-5; maybe TRBD1 (5 bases). The CDR3 has 14 amino acids. Germline V gene sequence: CDR1 SEHNR, CDR2 FQNEAQ (reference sequence).

This clone was found a few times. This sequence joins TRBV3-1 (or the pseudogene TRBV3-2) and TRBJ1-5; the D gene is possibly TRBD1 (6 bases). Germline V gene sequence: CDR1 LGHDT, CDR2 YNNKEL (reference sequence). This CDR3 has 16 residues. With 4 bases removed from V and 6 bases from J, the gap between germline ends came to 19 bases. CDR3 loop: CASSPSGTGPGQPQHF. The CDR3 bases are TGTGCCAGCAGCCCATCCGGTACAGGGCCGGGTCAGCCCCAGCATTTT.

V usage is TRBV6-5 and J usage is TRBJ2-5; 7 nucleotides agree with TRBD2. From germline, CDR1 is MNHEY and CDR2 SVGAGI. Trimming cost V 6 bases and J 0 bases; bases outside gene matches: 4. The CDR3 spans 14 residues. The DNA of the CDR3 is TGTGCCAGCAGCTGGGGAGGGAACCAAGAGACCCAGTACTTC. It translates to CASSWGGNQETQYF.

The rearrangement uses TRBV6-4 and TRBJ1-5; 8 nucleotides align to TRBD1. Germline trimming cut 4 bases from V and 5 bases from J; bases unmatched to any gene: 4. The length of the CDR3 is 14 residues. Germline-derived CDR1 and CDR2 are MRHNA and SNTAGT. The DNA for the CDR3 is TGTGCCAGCAGTGGGACAGGGAATTATCAGCCCCAGCATTTT. It codes for CASSGTGNYQPQHF.

CDR3 sequence (DNA): TGCGCCAGCAGCTCCGTAAGACTGACAGGACCGGCCACTGAAGCTTTCTTT. Its translation is CASSSVRLTGPATEAFF. This chain links TRBV5-1 with TRBJ1-1, with D possibly TRBD1 on 6 matching bases. The V end was cut by 3 bases, the J end by 4 bases, with 22 bases between. Germline V gene sequence: CDR1 SGHRS, CDR2 YFSETQ. The CDR3 consists of 17 residues.

This clone was observed a single time. The gene calls are TRBV28 and TRBJ2-4; D might be TRBD1 (6 bases). The CDR3 spans 15 residues. Trimming pared 6 bases from V and 2 bases from J, leaving 14 bases between. Germline CDR1 and CDR2: MDHEN and SYDVKM. The CDR3 DNA follows: TGTGCCAGCAGGACCTTCCGGGACACCAAAAACATTCAGTACTTC. Protein product: CASRTFRDTKNIQYF.

The chain is built from TRBV5-1 and TRBJ2-7; 8 nucleotides match TRBD1. The CDR3 is made up of 14 amino acids. The junction had 2 bases not matched to a gene; V was cut back by 3 bases and J by 0 bases. The germline gives CDR1 SGHRS, CDR2 YFSETQ. The CDR3 is CASSWDRSSYEQYF. As DNA, the CDR3 is TGCGCCAGCAGCTGGGACAGGTCCTCCTACGAGCAGTACTTC.

The chain carries TRBV5-1 and TRBJ2-3; 9 bases fit TRBD2. Germline trimming cut 4 bases from V and 1 base from J; bases unmatched to any gene: 13. The CDR3 is made up of 18 amino acids. The germline V gene has CDR1 SGHRS and CDR2 YFSETQ. The CDR3 nucleotides are TGCGCCAGCAGCCCTAGCGGGGAGGAGTGGTGGGGCACAGATACGCAGTATTTT. It translates to CASSPSGEEWWGTDTQYF.

The chain joins TRBV2 to TRBJ1-1; 7 positions agree with TRBD1. From germline, CDR1 is SNHLY and CDR2 FYNNEI. V lost 4 bases and J lost 0; bases outside the gene matches: 5. The CDR3 runs 15 residues. CDR3 bases: TGTGCCAGCAGTGTGACAGGGACAGTGAACACTGAAGCTTTCTTT. Translated, it gives CASSVTGTVNTEAFF.

This chain joins TRBV13 and TRBJ2-7; 9 nucleotides line up with TRBD2. The CDR3 spans 14 residues. From germline, CDR1 is PRHDT and CDR2 FYEKMQ (reference sequence). Unmatched junction bases numbered 7, after V lost 3 bases and J lost 7 bases. CDR3 sequence reads: CASSFGSGSKEQYF. The CDR3 coding sequence is TGTGCCAGCAGCTTCGGTAGCGGGAGTAAGGAGCAGTACTTC.

This clone came up once. V and J are TRBV5-1 and TRBJ2-1, with TRBD2 matching over 13 bases. V shed 4 bases, J shed 7 bases, and the junction held 11 bases outside the gene matches. Germline CDR1 and CDR2: SGHRS and YFSETQ. CDR3 length equals 17 residues. Here the CDR3 reads CASSVSGTSGNLNEQFF. CDR3 nucleotides: TGCGCCAGCAGCGTTTCCGGGACTAGCGGGAATTTAAATGAGCAGTTCTTC.

V is TRBV19 and J is TRBJ2-7; TRBD1 might be the D (6 bases). Germline values: CDR1 LNHDA, CDR2 SQIVND (reference sequence). The CDR3 covers 14 residues. V lost 4 bases to trimming and J lost 3 bases, with 13 bases between them. The CDR3 loop is CASSTSTGIYEQYF. CDR3 DNA: TGTGCCAGTAGTACATCGACAGGAATCTACGAGCAGTACTTC.

The DNA for the CDR3 is TGCGCCAGCAGCCACCCGGGACAGACCTCTGGAAACACCATATATTTT. It is translated as CASSHPGQTSGNTIYF. V gene TRBV4-1 combines with J gene TRBJ1-3, with 7 bases identical to TRBD1. Losses at the gene ends were 3 bases for V and 0 bases for J; bases not matched to a gene: 5. Germline V lookup: CDR1 MGHRA, CDR2 YSYEKL. This CDR3 is built from 16 residues.

This chain uses TRBV5-1 with TRBJ2-1, with TRBD2 matching 7 bases. CDR1 is SGHRS, CDR2 YFSETQ, per germline. V lost 4 bases and J lost 3; bases outside the gene matches: 22. The CDR3 is made up of 20 amino acids. This chain's CDR3 is CASSREGSGGPPRGYNEQFF. As DNA, the CDR3 is TGCGCCAGCAGCCGTGAGGGGTCGGGAGGCCCTCCTAGGGGCTACAATGAGCAGTTCTTC.

This clone was seen only once. CDR3 DNA: TGTGCCATCAGTGAGGGACAGGGGGCACGGGGCTACACCTTC. This translates into CAISEGQGARGYTF. The rearrangement joins TRBV10-3 to TRBJ1-2; 11 bases fit TRBD1. The V gene's germline CDR1 is ENHRY and CDR2 SYGVKD. The junction had 4 bases not matched to a gene; V was cut back by 2 bases and J by 8 bases. CDR3 length equals 14 residues.

The J gene is TRBJ2-5, the V gene TRBV5-1, with TRBD2 matching 10 bases. Unmatched junction bases numbered 2, after V lost 1 base and J lost 5 bases. Per the germline V gene, CDR1 is SGHRS and CDR2 is YFSETQ. CDR3 size: 14 residues. The DNA for the CDR3 is TGCGCCAGCAGCTTGCCTAGCGGGGGTGAGACCCAGTACTTC. It yields the protein CASSLPSGGETQYF.

This chain connects TRBV28 to TRBJ1-5, with a possible D match to TRBD1 (5 bases). Per the germline V gene, CDR1 is MDHEN and CDR2 is SYDVKM. Trimming cost V 5 bases and J 7 bases, with 18 bases left between them. The CDR3 has 15 amino acids. CDR3 nucleotides: TGTGCCAGCAGTCCAACGGACCCAAGGGGACAGCCCCAGCATTTT. Its protein is CASSPTDPRGQPQHF.

The chain uses TRBV7-8 and TRBJ1-2; 7 nucleotides match TRBD1. With V trimmed by 5 bases and J by 4 bases, 13 bases remained unmatched. CDR1 is SGHVS, CDR2 FQNEAQ, per germline. This CDR3 spans 16 amino acids. The CDR3: CASSEIHPQGGYGYTF. The DNA for the CDR3 is TGTGCCAGCAGCGAGATTCATCCTCAGGGGGGCTATGGCTACACCTTC.